This T cell receptor (beta chain) appears in the sequencing data of a study of OX40 agonist ivuxolimab in advanced cancers. Study details: Intravenous ivuxolimab at 0.01 to 10 mg/kg was given to patients every 2 weeks. Patients enrolled in dose escalation were diagnosed with hepatocellular carcinoma, melanoma, renal cell or head and neck cancer. Participants, 75% to 85% male, averaged approximately 56 years of age, ranging from about 20 to 79. Findings of the study overall: The study did not work out the antigen specificity of the expanded peripheral T cells.

Repertoires were generated with immunoSEQ multiplex PCR, while TCRdb's copy carries only in-frame clones and drops some. The top ten hold more than 25% of the sample, which has 20,000 to 25,000 clones, 65% to 90% seen once. A remark on this clone: Its antigen is still unknown.

Sequencing was performed on CD4+ or CD8+ T cells sorted from blood, taken in a trial of the OX40 agonist ivuxolimab. The clonotype was recovered from an adult with an advanced solid tumor such as melanoma, head and neck, liver or kidney cancer.

The CDR3 DNA sequence: TGTGCCAGCAGCTCCGGCGGGAACTATGGCTACACCTTC. It codes for CASSSGGNYGYTF. This sequence joins TRBV7-9 and TRBJ1-2; the D is unclear. From germline, CDR1 is SEHNR and CDR2 FQNEAQ (reference sequence). This CDR3 has 13 residues. Trimming stripped 4 bases from V and 2 bases from J, with 8 bases between.